These T cell receptor beta chains were read from a single sample in a study of regulatory T cells in long-lasting Graves disease. One entry per CDR3 protein results from TCRdb running MiXCR on the multiplex PCR reads. The table lists some 330,000 distinct CDR3 sequences, roughly 10% of them singletons. This same sample was also taken into another study, of T cells in Graves' hyperthyroidism and ophthalmopathy.

This material consisted of peripheral blood mononuclear cells (PBMCs), taken at new diagnosis, from a patient treated with antithyroid drugs. All receptors derive from a woman under 30 with Graves disease. The CDR3 runs from the conserved cysteine through the conserved F or W. D genes are given only for firm matches. Rows give clone size only sometimes, using once, few, many, or a class for an expanded clone.

v_call	j_call	d_call	clone_size	cdr3_aa	cdr3_nt
TRBV12-3/TRBV12-4	TRBJ2-7	NA	few	CASSLKVSYEQYF	TGTGCCAGCAGTTTAAAAGTTTCCTACGAGCAGTACTTC
TRBV18	TRBJ2-5	NA	few	CASSPGGKTQYF	TGTGCCAGCTCACCAGGGGGGAAGACCCAGTACTTC
TRBV7-3	TRBJ2-7	TRBD1	NA	CASSFSPWGQGDYEQYF	TGTGCCAGCAGCTTCTCCCCTTGGGGGCAGGGGGACTACGAGCAGTACTTC
TRBV28	TRBJ2-1	NA	few	CASSRLPGRLKSEFF	TGTGCCAGCAGTCGTCTTCCGGGACGGTTAAAGTCCGAGTTCTTC
TRBV10-3	TRBJ2-1	TRBD2	NA	CAIAGGPFNEQFF	TGTGCCATAGCGGGAGGGCCATTCAATGAGCAGTTCTTC
TRBV13	TRBJ1-5	NA	many	CASSLGGGDQAQHF	TGTGCCAGCAGCTTGGGTGGAGGGGATCAGGCCCAGCATTTT
TRBV3-1	TRBJ1-1	NA	NA	CASSQARTVNTEAFF	TGTGCCAGCAGCCAAGCACGGACGGTGAACACTGAAGCTTTCTTT
TRBV28	TRBJ1-2	NA	NA	CASSLSTRLQGTYGYTF	TGTGCCAGCAGTTTATCCACAAGGCTACAGGGCACCTATGGCTACACCTTC
TRBV2	TRBJ2-3	TRBD2	many	CASTYPVGFFGGESDTQYF	TGTGCCAGCACCTACCCCGTGGGCTTTTTCGGGGGGGAATCAGATACGCAGTATTTT
TRBV25-1	TRBJ2-2	NA	few	CASSGYGGTGELFF	TGTGCCAGCAGTGGGTACGGGGGCACCGGGGAGCTGTTTTTT
TRBV10-3	TRBJ2-3	NA	many	CAISEGGITDTQYF	TGTGCCATCAGTGAAGGGGGTATCACAGATACGCAGTATTTT
TRBV3-2	TRBJ1-2	NA	NA	CASSPMEAQGFGNYGYTF	TGTGCCAGCAGCCCAATGGAGGCTCAGGGCTTCGGGAACTATGGCTACACCTTC
TRBV5-1	TRBJ2-2	TRBD1	many	CASSFRIRQGATGELFF	TGCGCCAGCAGCTTCCGGATCAGGCAGGGGGCAACCGGGGAGCTGTTTTTT
TRBV4-3	TRBJ1-2	NA	many	CASSQENELGYGYTF	TGCGCCAGCAGCCAAGAGAACGAACTCGGATATGGCTACACCTTC
TRBV5-1	TRBJ1-5	NA	NA	CASSLGGRWPQHF	TGCGCCAGCAGCTTGGGAGGGAGATGGCCCCAGCATTTT
TRBV7-3	TRBJ2-1	TRBD2	NA	CASSLIGTSEEQFF	TGTGCCAGCAGCTTAATAGGGACTAGCGAGGAGCAGTTCTTC
TRBV12-3/TRBV12-4	TRBJ2-2	TRBD1	many	CASSSQDRGTGELFF	TGTGCCAGCAGTTCCCAGGACAGGGGCACCGGGGAGCTGTTTTTT
TRBV19	TRBJ2-1	NA	NA	CASSIEPGGIYNEQFF	TGTGCCAGTAGTATAGAGCCCGGGGGCATCTACAATGAGCAGTTCTTC
TRBV12-3/TRBV12-4	TRBJ1-6	NA	many	CASSPLLYNSPLHF	TGTGCCAGCAGTCCCCTGCTGTATAATTCACCCCTCCACTTT